This is a list of T cell receptor beta chains from one sample in a study of cytomegalovirus exposure and HLA in healthy donors. TCRdb's table, derived via immunoSEQ multiplex PCR, lists solely in-frame clones and lacks some. Of over 150,000 clones in the sample, 68% were seen once. Sequencing was carried out using PBMCs. These receptors were taken from a middle-aged woman in good health and CMV-seropositive. Both conserved end residues are part of each CDR3. The D gene is left open where the match is weak. The listing skips clone size in some rows; elsewhere it reads once, few, many or a size class.

clone size	V gene	D gene	J gene	CDR3 protein	CDR3 DNA
NA	TRBV9	NA	TRBJ2-7	CASSVDGGTSYEQYF	TGTGCCAGCAGCGTAGATGGGGGGACCTCCTACGAGCAGTACTTC
few	TRBV29-1	NA	TRBJ1-1	CSGWTGGTEAFF	TGCAGCGGATGGACGGGAGGCACTGAAGCTTTCTTT
few	TRBV4-3	NA	TRBJ2-6	CASSQDTGFGANVLTF	TGCGCCAGCAGCCAAGACACGGGGTTTGGGGCCAACGTCCTGACTTTC
NA	TRBV2	NA	TRBJ2-5	CASSIGRGSGETQYF	TGTGCCAGCAGTATTGGGAGGGGGTCAGGGGAGACCCAGTACTTC
NA	TRBV10-3	NA	TRBJ2-1	CAISESVPREGGNEQFF	TGTGCCATCAGTGAGTCAGTCCCGAGGGAGGGGGGCAATGAGCAGTTCTTC
NA	TRBV11-2	NA	TRBJ2-6	CASSHTVSGANVLTF	TGTGCCAGCAGCCATACTGTCTCTGGGGCCAACGTCCTGACTTTC
NA	TRBV28	NA	TRBJ2-1	CASSDGGWRDSYNEQFF	TGTGCCAGCAGTGATGGTGGGTGGCGGGATTCCTACAATGAGCAGTTCTTC
NA	TRBV28	TRBD1	TRBJ1-4	CASSPWTGSNEKLFF	TGTGCCAGCAGTCCCTGGACAGGGAGCAATGAAAAACTGTTTTTT
NA	TRBV10-3	NA	TRBJ2-6	CAISGAGPFSGANVLTF	TGTGCCATCAGTGGGGCAGGTCCCTTCTCTGGGGCCAACGTCCTGACTTTC
once	TRBV13	NA	TRBJ2-7	CASSSFRESDYEQYF	TGTGCCAGCAGCTCCTTCCGGGAGAGCGACTACGAGCAGTACTTC
NA	TRBV6-5	NA	TRBJ1-1	CASRRSGVSTEAFF	TGTGCCAGCAGGCGTTCAGGGGTGAGCACTGAAGCTTTCTTT
NA	TRBV10-3	TRBD1	TRBJ2-7	CAISLPGTEGEQYF	TGTGCCATCAGTTTACCCGGGACAGAAGGCGAGCAGTACTTC
NA	TRBV18	TRBD1	TRBJ1-4	CASSPYEGTAWTNEKLFF	TGTGCCAGCTCACCATATGAGGGGACAGCGTGGACTAATGAAAAACTGTTTTTT
NA	TRBV5-4	TRBD2	TRBJ2-1	CASSGTVRGGNYNEQFF	TGTGCCAGCAGCGGGACGGTGCGGGGGGGGAACTACAATGAGCAGTTCTTC
NA	TRBV4-2	TRBD2	TRBJ2-7	CASSQVIAGVSEQYF	TGTGCCAGCAGCCAAGTAATAGCGGGAGTTAGTGAGCAGTACTTC
few	TRBV20-1	TRBD2	TRBJ2-3	CSAVGGDTQYF	TGCAGTGCCGTCGGGGGGGATACGCAGTATTTT
NA	TRBV18	NA	TRBJ2-1	CASSPTSRGVDEQFF	TGTGCCAGCTCACCGACCAGCAGGGGAGTGGATGAGCAGTTCTTC
few	TRBV9	NA	TRBJ1-5	CASSVVIGQPQHF	TGTGCCAGCAGCGTAGTGATCGGTCAGCCCCAGCATTTT
few	TRBV2	TRBD2	TRBJ2-1	CASRGLAGESYNEQFF	TGTGCCAGCAGGGGACTAGCGGGAGAATCATACAATGAGCAGTTCTTC
NA	TRBV2	TRBD1	TRBJ1-5	CASSDGTGDQPQNF	TGTGCCAGCAGTGATGGGACAGGGGATCAGCCCCAGAATTTT
NA	TRBV6-5	NA	TRBJ2-7	CASRQTALYEQYF	TGTGCCAGCAGGCAAACAGCACTCTACGAGCAGTACTTC
few	TRBV20-1	TRBD1	TRBJ1-4	CSARDSRKGAF	TGCAGTGCTAGAGATTCCAGAAAGGGGGCCTTT
NA	TRBV28	NA	TRBJ1-2	CASTGQSNYGYTF	TGTGCCAGTACAGGACAGTCTAACTATGGCTACACCTTC
NA	TRBV4-1	TRBD2	TRBJ2-3	CASSHFAGGRVADTQYF	TGCGCCAGCAGCCATTTTGCGGGGGGGCGGGTCGCAGATACGCAGTATTTT
NA	TRBV10-3	NA	TRBJ1-2	CAISESTLGGYTF	TGTGCCATCAGTGAGTCCACTCTCGGGGGCTACACCTTC
NA	TRBV6-4	TRBD2	TRBJ2-1	CASSGLAGHNEQFF	TGTGCCAGCAGTGGGCTAGCGGGCCACAATGAGCAGTTCTTC
NA	TRBV5-5	TRBD2	TRBJ2-7	CASSLSLADAFYEQYF	TGTGCCAGCAGCTTGAGCCTAGCGGATGCCTTCTACGAGCAGTACTTC
NA	TRBV7-2	TRBD1	TRBJ2-1	CASSPWTGDWEQFF	TGTGCCAGCAGCCCCTGGACAGGGGATTGGGAGCAGTTCTTC